One TCR beta chain is described in this entry. The entry originates in a study of beta chain features in type 1 diabetes. Germline V gene lookup returns CDR1 SGHTA and CDR2 FQGNSA. The CDR3 is 16 residues long. J lost 0 bases, V lost 5 bases, and 7 bases had no gene match. Investigators reverse transcribed all isolated RNA, so they sequenced expressed TCRB transcripts. Assay: immunoSEQ multiplex PCR; the TCRdb copy retains only in-frame clones and omits some. The data show about 240,000 clones, with 25% to 30% seen just once and under 5% held by the top ten. This chain links TRBV7-2 with TRBJ2-1; 7 positions agree with TRBD2. Sequencing used central memory CD4+ T cells from blood. The receptor was isolated from a man under 40 in good health. This CDR3 reads CASSPWRGGSYNEQFF. Here the CDR3 DNA reads TGTGCCAGCAGCCCCTGGCGCGGGGGCTCCTACAATGAGCAGTTCTTC.